The source of this T cell receptor beta chain is a study of cytomegalovirus exposure and HLA in healthy donors. Study background: Early release data held around 80 million unique TCRs from HLA-typed donors. Notes on the study in general: Later analysis revealed greater clonal expansion in HLA-associated TCR beta chains than in equally common others. Most TCR sequences showed up rarely, but some public TCRs showed up in many donors. Per published accounts, TCR beta sequences correctly predicted the HLA-A and HLA-B alleles of most subjects.

CDR3 length: 18 residues. Looked up from germline, CDR1 is SGHRS and CDR2 is YFSETQ. V lost 4 bases and J lost 0; bases outside the gene matches: 9. Concerning this clone itself: The target antigen is unknown.

The PCR contained 60 Vbeta and 13 Jbeta primers. Assay used: immunoSEQ multiplex PCR; TCRdb lists only in-frame clones, some missing. The sample lists 100,000 to 150,000 clones; around four fifths were seen once. The chain is built from TRBV5-1 and TRBJ2-3; 12 bases are shared with TRBD2. Sequenced: PBMCs. This sequence originates from a male donor in good health and CMV-seronegative. CDR3 sequence reads: CASSAGLAGTPSTDTQYF. Written as DNA, the CDR3 is TGCGCCAGCAGCGCCGGACTAGCGGGGACGCCTAGCACAGATACGCAGTATTTT. Full variable domain (rest looked up from reference TRBV5-1 and TRBJ2-3): KAGVTQTPRYLIKTRGQQVTLSCSPISGHRSVSWYQQTPGQGLQFLFEYFSETQRNKGNFPGRFSGRQFSNSRSEMNVSTLELGDSALYLCASSAGLAGTPSTDTQYFGPGTRLTVL.